This is a list of T cell receptor beta chains from one sample in a study of blood T cell repertoires in COVID-19. Some clones are missing from TCRdb's copy, which holds only in-frame ones; the method was immunoSEQ multiplex PCR. Found here are around 150,000 clones, around nine tenths of them singletons; the top ten hold over 9%. What was sequenced was peripheral blood. These receptors were obtained from a woman aged 65 to 85 with COVID-19, enrolled during active disease. CDR3s leave out the opening cysteine and the closing phenylalanine or tryptophan.

>TRBJ1-5|TRBV6-6
ASSRQGAQPQH
>TRBJ2-7|TRBV3-1/TRBV3-2
ASSQDNWRGQGEQY
>TRBJ2-2|TRBV4-1
ASSQDGRSTGELF
>TRBJ1-1|TRBV18
ASSPLQGSNTEAF
>TRBJ2-7|TRBV2
ASRQGPYEQY
>TRBJ1-4|TRBV5-1
ASSLDPGRVNEKLF
>TRBJ1-5|TRBV19
ASRNPRMEGVGQPQH
>TRBJ2-7|TRBV5-6
ASSLAGGFEQY
>TRBJ2-1|TRBV27
ASSLSGTLYNEQF
>TRBJ1-3|TRBV2
ASTVQGRGNTIY
>TRBJ2-5|TRBV2
ASSEEIGDGETQY
>TRBJ2-7|TRBV6-5
ASNAGGGVSYEQY
>TRBJ1-6|TRBV2
ASRMDREDSPLH
>TRBJ2-7|TRBV9
ASSVADRTSYEQY
>TRBJ2-5|TRBV7-2
ASSTSGGLRSAQY
>TRBJ2-7|TRBV4-1
ASSPGQGSSYEQY
>TRBJ1-2|TRBV6-6
ASSYDRDFRGYT
>TRBJ1-2|TRBV29-1
ALRGRPGYT
>TRBJ2-2|TRBV7-2
ASSLELLPGELF
>TRBJ1-2|TRBV12-3/TRBV12-4
ASRTGSIVT
>TRBJ2-7|TRBV28
ASITNPGGEQY
>TRBJ2-5|TRBV28
ASSLVAGGPETQY
>TRBJ1-6|TRBV7-8
ASSVQGSSYNSPLH
>TRBJ2-1|TRBV3-1/TRBV3-2
ASSQDASGGNNEQF
>TRBJ1-1|TRBV7-9
ASSPAGVRLNTEAF
>TRBJ1-2|TRBV28
ASSFTLGANYGYT
>TRBJ1-4|TRBV6-2/TRBV6-3
ASSYSPGRQDNEKLF
>TRBJ1-5|TRBV28
ASSAVQGANGQPQH
>TRBJ2-7|TRBV5-1
ASATANPYEQY
>TRBJ2-2|TRBV18
ASSPRTGDTGELF
>TRBJ1-4|TRBV5-5
ASSLDSGTLGEKLF
>TRBJ2-3|TRBV5-4
ASSGGTTSSSTDTQY